Shown below are 27 T cell receptor beta chains from a single sample sequenced in a study of CD8 T cells in Susac syndrome. The authors reverse transcribed 0.5 to 1 ug RNA with random hexamers. TCRdb re-analysed the immunoSEQ multiplex PCR reads in MiXCR, keeping a single row per CDR3 protein. The data contain 150,000 to 200,000 distinct CDR3 sequences, approximately 93% of them singletons. Material for sequencing was CD4+ T cells from PBMCs. These receptors were obtained from a human donor with multiple sclerosis.

This rearrangement joins TRBV1 to TRBJ2-5; no check of the table's D call, TRBD2, against the DNA was made. TRBV1 is a pseudogene locus. The CDR3 has 17 residues. The DNA of the CDR3 is TGCACCAGCAGCCACCCGGGACTAGCGGGCTACGAGGAGACCCAGTACTTC. This codes for CTSSHPGLAGYEETQYF.

The rearrangement links TRBV7-2 to TRBJ1-1; D gene uncertain. V dropped 5 bases and J dropped 6 bases, with 16 bases sitting between them. Germline V lookup: CDR1 SGHTA, CDR2 FQGNSA. The CDR3 consists of 14 residues. The DNA of the CDR3 is TGTGCCAGCAGCCGCGCCGTAAGGGCTGCTGAAGCTTTCTTT. It translates to CASSRAVRAAEAFF.

V and J are TRBV7-2 and TRBJ1-2, with 8 positions matching TRBD1. Germline V gene sequence: CDR1 SGHTA, CDR2 FQGNSA. The CDR3 has 11 residues. With 9 bases clipped from V and 10 bases from J, the junction kept 7 bases outside the gene matches. The CDR3 here is CASLRDRLYTF. The DNA of the CDR3 is TGTGCCAGTCTACGGGACAGGCTCTACACCTTC.

The chain employs TRBV28 and TRBJ2-7; either TRBD1 or TRBD2 may fit D (5 bases each). CDR3 length: 14 residues. Trimming removed 6 bases at V and 5 bases at J, with 17 bases between. CDR1 and CDR2 (germline): MDHEN, SYDVKM. The CDR3 nucleotides read TGTGCCAGCAGCAGTACCGGGACGGCTAACGAGCAGTACTTC. Translating gives CASSSTGTANEQYF.

The CDR3 sequence is CASSQEGQGVDQPQHF. CDR3 DNA sequence: TGTGCCAGCAGCCAAGAGGGACAGGGAGTTGATCAGCCCCAGCATTTT. J is TRBJ1-5 and V is TRBV3-1, with 9 bases lining up with TRBD1. V trimming: 0 bases; J trimming: 5 bases; junction bases outside the gene matches: 5. The length of the CDR3 is 16 residues. The germline CDR1 and CDR2 sequences are LGHDT and YNNKEL (reference sequence).

The count of this clonotype is one. The genes are TRBV2 and TRBJ2-1, with D maybe TRBD2 (5 bases). The V gene lost 0 bases and the J gene lost 0 bases, with 12 bases spanning the gap. The CDR3 is 17 amino acids. The V gene's germline CDR1 is SNHLY and CDR2 FYNNEI. CDR3 loop: CASSEALQAASYNEQFF. CDR3 nucleotide sequence: TGTGCCAGCAGTGAAGCGCTTCAAGCGGCCTCCTACAATGAGCAGTTCTTC.

J is TRBJ2-4 and V is TRBV19, with 10 bases fitting TRBD1. The V gene's germline CDR1 is LNHDA and CDR2 SQIVND (reference sequence). There are 12 residues in the CDR3. V lost 10 bases to trimming and J lost 6 bases; unmatched junction nucleotides: 3. The CDR3 loop is CATRDRGNIQYF. Here the CDR3 DNA reads TGTGCCACTAGGGACAGGGGAAACATTCAGTACTTC.

This clonotype is a singleton in its sample. J is TRBJ2-7 and V is TRBV30, with D uncertain. V lost 6 bases to trimming and J lost 4 bases, with 19 bases between them. This CDR3 contains 14 residues. Germline CDR1 is GTSNPN and CDR2 is SVGIG (reference sequence). This CDR3 reads CACRTAGLNYEQYF. CDR3 nucleotides: TGTGCCTGCAGGACGGCCGGGCTAAATTACGAGCAGTACTTC.

The V and J genes are TRBV6-6 and TRBJ2-1; 8 nucleotides match TRBD2. The CDR3 has 15 residues. Germline V CDR1 and CDR2: MNHNY, SVGAGI (reference sequence). J gave up 7 bases and V 4 bases, and 9 bases lay outside the gene matches. The CDR3 DNA reads TGTGCCAGCAGTTTGGCGGGGGGCCGGAATAATGAGCAGTTCTTC. Translating it yields CASSLAGGRNNEQFF.

The rearrangement uses TRBV30 and TRBJ2-1; no firm D call. In germline, CDR1 is GTSNPN, CDR2 SVGIG (reference sequence). Trimming took off 2 bases at V and 4 bases at J, with 12 bases between the two ends. The CDR3 is made up of 14 amino acids. Here the CDR3 DNA reads TGTGCCTGGAGTCGGTCGGTAGGTTACAATGAGCAGTTCTTC. Its protein is CAWSRSVGYNEQFF.

CDR3 DNA sequence: TGCAGTGCTAGTACAGGGACGAATGGCTACACCTTC. Residues: CSASTGTNGYTF. This chain uses TRBV20-1 with TRBJ1-2; a possible D gene is TRBD1 (6 bases). CDR3 size: 12 residues. CDR1 is DFQATT and CDR2 is SNEGSKA in the germline V gene (reference sequence). The V end lost 3 bases, the J end lost 6 bases, and 11 bases lay between the germline ends.

J is TRBJ2-1 and V is TRBV5-1; D unresolved. From germline, CDR1 is SGHRS and CDR2 YFSETQ. The V gene lost 2 bases and the J gene lost 0 bases, with 9 bases spanning the gap. CDR3 length: 15 amino acids. DNA for the CDR3: TGCGCCAGCAGCTTACGCCCGGTCTCCTACAATGAGCAGTTCTTC. It yields the protein CASSLRPVSYNEQFF.

The V and J genes are TRBV4-3 and TRBJ2-7; a weak D match, TRBD2 (5 bases). CDR3 length: 15 amino acids. The germline V and J ends were trimmed by 4 bases and 4 bases, with 17 bases remaining between them. Germline V gene sequence: CDR1 LGHNA, CDR2 YSLEER. The CDR3 sequence: CASSRVAQEGYEQYF. CDR3 in DNA: TGCGCCAGCAGCCGAGTAGCGCAAGAAGGGTACGAGCAGTACTTC.

This clonotype turned up a few times. This sequence joins TRBV27 and TRBJ2-3; possibly TRBD2 for D (5 bases). Per the germline V gene, CDR1 is MNHEY and CDR2 is SMNVEV (reference sequence). The CDR3 runs 14 residues. Trimming took 5 bases from V and 0 from J, leaving 9 bases between them. The chain's CDR3 is CASSPGESTDTQYF. DNA of the CDR3: TGTGCCAGCAGTCCCGGGGAGAGCACAGATACGCAGTATTTT.

The V call is TRBV27, the J call TRBJ2-5; D gene unclear. The ends were cut back, 6 bases at V and 2 bases at J, with 10 bases in the middle. Germline values: CDR1 MNHEY, CDR2 SMNVEV (reference sequence). The CDR3 is 13 amino acids. The CDR3 is CASRNRAQETQYF. CDR3 coding DNA: TGTGCCAGCAGGAACCGGGCTCAAGAGACCCAGTACTTC.

This clonotype was observed a few times. This chain connects TRBV19 to TRBJ1-1; no clear D gene. This CDR3 is 13 amino acids long. The V gene's germline CDR1 is LNHDA and CDR2 SQIVND (reference sequence). V gave up 7 bases and J gave up 5 bases, with 14 bases separating them. The CDR3 loop reads CASTKGGGTEAFF. CDR3 nucleotide sequence: TGTGCCAGTACCAAGGGAGGAGGAACTGAAGCTTTCTTT. Variable domain in full (rest from reference TRBV19 and TRBJ1-1): DGGITQSPKYLFRKEGQNVTLSCEQNLNHDAMYWYRQDPGQGLRLIYYSQIVNDFQKGDIAEGYSVSREKKESFPLTVTSAQKNPTAFYLCASTKGGGTEAFFGQGTRLTVV.

This chain connects TRBV7-2 to TRBJ2-1; D is perhaps TRBD1 or TRBD2 (5 bases each). The CDR3 covers 14 residues. CDR1 is SGHTA, CDR2 FQGNSA, per germline. V dropped 7 bases and J dropped 3 bases, with 13 bases sitting between them. CDR3 sequence reads: CASTKPGLYNEQFF. For the CDR3, the DNA is TGTGCCAGCACCAAACCGGGGCTCTACAATGAGCAGTTCTTC.

J is TRBJ1-1 and V is TRBV6-6; 9 nucleotides match TRBD1. Germline trimming cut 6 bases from V and 7 bases from J; bases unmatched to any gene: 9. This CDR3 contains 14 residues. Germline lookup yields CDR1 MNHNY and CDR2 SVGAGI (reference sequence). CDR3 sequence: CASRGGTGWFEAFF. In DNA, the CDR3 is TGTGCCAGCAGGGGCGGGACAGGGTGGTTTGAAGCTTTCTTT.

The V call is TRBV20-1, the J call TRBJ2-7, with D unresolved. The CDR3 totals 10 residues. Germline CDR1 DFQATT, CDR2 SNEGSKA (reference sequence). V shed 1 base and J shed 7 bases, with 5 bases lying between them. The CDR3 region has the DNA TGCAGTGCTAGAGTAAAAGAGCAGTACTTC. As protein: CSARVKEQYF.

The chain couples TRBV12-3 or TRBV12-4 to TRBJ2-3; 9 nucleotides line up with TRBD1. V lost 6 bases, J lost 2 bases, and 6 bases stayed unmatched. This CDR3 spans 15 amino acids. The CDR3 sequence is CASRPTGGNTDTQYF. The CDR3 region has the DNA TGTGCCAGCAGACCGACAGGGGGGAACACAGATACGCAGTATTTT.

J is TRBJ2-1 and V is TRBV19; D gene uncertain. The CDR3 length is 16 residues. V lost 3 bases and J 8 bases, leaving 20 bases between the germline ends. The germline V gene has CDR1 LNHDA and CDR2 SQIVND (reference sequence). This CDR3 reads CASSMFPPTGHDEQFF. In DNA, the CDR3 is TGTGCCAGTAGTATGTTCCCCCCGACTGGCCATGATGAGCAGTTCTTC.

V is TRBV20-1 and J is TRBJ2-5; 10 bases agree with TRBD2. The ends lost 6 bases at V and 0 bases at J; junction bases unmatched: 7. The V gene's germline CDR1 is DFQATT and CDR2 SNEGSKA (reference sequence). The CDR3 spans 15 residues. CDR3 nucleotides: TGCAGTGCGGACGCCGGGACTAGCGACCAAGAGACCCAGTACTTC. Protein product: CSADAGTSDQETQYF.

This clonotype came up once. This rearrangement joins TRBV19 to TRBJ2-7; 7 bases match TRBD1. Per the germline V gene, CDR1 is LNHDA and CDR2 is SQIVND (reference sequence). Germline trimming cut 6 bases from V and 4 bases from J; bases unmatched to any gene: 6. This CDR3 spans 13 amino acids. CDR3 DNA: TGTGCCAGTAGCTCACAGGGGATGTACGAGCAGTACTTC. Amino acid sequence: CASSSQGMYEQYF. The whole variable domain, filled in from reference TRBV19 and TRBJ2-7, reads DGGITQSPKYLFRKEGQNVTLSCEQNLNHDAMYWYRQDPGQGLRLIYYSQIVNDFQKGDIAEGYSVSREKKESFPLTVTSAQKNPTAFYLCASSSQGMYEQYFGPGTRLTVT.

The chain employs TRBV5-1 and TRBJ1-3; D is possibly TRBD1 (6 bases). The CDR3 contains 15 residues. V was pared by 4 bases and J by 4 bases, with 15 bases between. Germline V lookup: CDR1 SGHRS, CDR2 YFSETQ. In DNA form, the CDR3 reads TGCGCCAGCAGCCCCTCGACAGGCGAAGGAAACACCATATATTTT. This encodes CASSPSTGEGNTIYF. Supplemented by reference TRBV5-1 and TRBJ1-3, the full variable domain reads KAGVTQTPRYLIKTRGQQVTLSCSPISGHRSVSWYQQTPGQGLQFLFEYFSETQRNKGNFPGRFSGRQFSNSRSEMNVSTLELGDSALYLCASSPSTGEGNTIYFGEGSWLTVV.

The CDR3 loop is CASSSWTAEETQYF. As DNA, the CDR3 is TGTGCCAGCAGCTCTTGGACGGCTGAAGAGACCCAGTACTTC. The rearrangement uses TRBV2 and TRBJ2-5; D gene ambiguous. CDR3 length equals 14 residues. V lost 6 bases to trimming and J lost 3 bases, with 14 bases between them. CDR1 is SNHLY and CDR2 is FYNNEI in the germline V gene.

V is TRBV5-1 and J is TRBJ2-1; the D gene is possibly TRBD2 (5 bases). This CDR3 has 14 amino acids. Trimming took off 0 bases at V and 8 bases at J, with 12 bases between the two ends. Germline V gives CDR1 SGHRS, CDR2 YFSETQ. The CDR3 nucleotides are TGCGCCAGCAGCTTGGCGGGGTCCCCTGATGAGCAGTTCTTC. Translating gives CASSLAGSPDEQFF. Full variable domain (outside the CDR3, taken from reference TRBV5-1 and TRBJ2-1): KAGVTQTPRYLIKTRGQQVTLSCSPISGHRSVSWYQQTPGQGLQFLFEYFSETQRNKGNFPGRFSGRQFSNSRSEMNVSTLELGDSALYLCASSLAGSPDEQFFGPGTRLTVL.

The CDR3 is CASSVAGGRYEQYF. The CDR3 bases are TGTGCCAGCAGCGTAGCGGGGGGGAGGTACGAGCAGTACTTC. This chain connects TRBV9 to TRBJ2-7, with 8 bases aligning to TRBD2. The CDR3 is made up of 14 amino acids. The trim removed 0 bases at V and 4 bases at J, leaving 3 bases unmatched. The germline V gene encodes CDR1 SGDLS and CDR2 YYNGEE.